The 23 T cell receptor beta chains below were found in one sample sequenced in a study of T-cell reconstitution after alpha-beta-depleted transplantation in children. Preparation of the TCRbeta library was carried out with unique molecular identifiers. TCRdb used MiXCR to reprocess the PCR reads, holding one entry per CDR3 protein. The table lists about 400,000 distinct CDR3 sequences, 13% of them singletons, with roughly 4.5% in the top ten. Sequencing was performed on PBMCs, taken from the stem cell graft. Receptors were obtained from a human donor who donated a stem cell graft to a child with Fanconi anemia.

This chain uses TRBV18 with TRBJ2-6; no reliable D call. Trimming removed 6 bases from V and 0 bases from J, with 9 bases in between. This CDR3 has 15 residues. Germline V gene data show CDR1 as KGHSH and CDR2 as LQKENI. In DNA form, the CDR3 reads TGTGCCAGCTCCCCTCCGAACTCTGGGGCCAACGTCCTGACTTTC. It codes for CASSPPNSGANVLTF. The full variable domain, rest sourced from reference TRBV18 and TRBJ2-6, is NAGVMQNPRHLVRRRGQEARLRCSPMKGHSHVYWYRQLPEEGLKFMVYLQKENIIDESGMPKERFSAEFPKEGPSILRIQQVVRGDSAAYFCASSPPNSGANVLTFGAGSRLTVL.

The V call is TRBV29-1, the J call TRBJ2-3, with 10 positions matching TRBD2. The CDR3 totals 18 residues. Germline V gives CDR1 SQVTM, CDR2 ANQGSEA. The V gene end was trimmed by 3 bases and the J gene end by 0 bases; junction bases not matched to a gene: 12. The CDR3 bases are TGCAGCGTTGACATAGGAGCGGGGGGGCCGTATAGCACAGATACGCAGTATTTT. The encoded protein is CSVDIGAGGPYSTDTQYF.

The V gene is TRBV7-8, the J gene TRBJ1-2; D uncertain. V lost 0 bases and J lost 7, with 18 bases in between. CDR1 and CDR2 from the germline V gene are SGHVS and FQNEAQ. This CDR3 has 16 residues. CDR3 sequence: CASSLALGRVVSGYTF. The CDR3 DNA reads TGTGCCAGCAGCTTAGCGTTAGGACGAGTCGTTAGTGGCTACACCTTC. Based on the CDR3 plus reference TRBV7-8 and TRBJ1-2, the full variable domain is GAGVSQSPRYKVAKRGQDVALRCDPISGHVSLFWYQQALGQGPEFLTYFQNEAQLDKSGLPSDRFFAERPEGSVSTLKIQRTQQEDSAVYLCASSLALGRVVSGYTFGSGTRLTVV.

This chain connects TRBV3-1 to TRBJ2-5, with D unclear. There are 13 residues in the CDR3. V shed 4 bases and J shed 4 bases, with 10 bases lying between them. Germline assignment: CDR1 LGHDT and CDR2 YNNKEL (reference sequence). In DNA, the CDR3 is TGTGCCAGCAGCCCTACCCGCCTAGAGACCCAGTACTTC. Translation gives CASSPTRLETQYF.

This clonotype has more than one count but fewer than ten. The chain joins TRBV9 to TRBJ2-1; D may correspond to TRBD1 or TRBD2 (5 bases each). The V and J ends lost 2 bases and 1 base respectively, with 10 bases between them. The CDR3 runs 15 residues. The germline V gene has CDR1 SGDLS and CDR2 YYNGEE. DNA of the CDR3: TGTGCCAGCAGCGTGACCTGGGGGTCCTACAATGAGCAGTTCTTC. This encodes CASSVTWGSYNEQFF. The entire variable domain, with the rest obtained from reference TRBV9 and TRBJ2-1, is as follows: DSGVTQTPKHLITATGQRVTLRCSPRSGDLSVYWYQQSLDQGLQFLIQYYNGEERAKGNILERFSAQQFPDLHSELNLSSLELGDSALYFCASSVTWGSYNEQFFGPGTRLTVL.

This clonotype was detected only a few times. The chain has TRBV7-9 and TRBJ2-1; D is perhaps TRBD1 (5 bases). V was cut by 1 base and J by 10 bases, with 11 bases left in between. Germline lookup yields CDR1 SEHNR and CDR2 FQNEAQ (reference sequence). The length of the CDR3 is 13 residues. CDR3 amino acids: CASSLGTRTEQFF. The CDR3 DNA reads TGTGCCAGCAGCTTAGGAACAAGGACAGAGCAGTTCTTC.

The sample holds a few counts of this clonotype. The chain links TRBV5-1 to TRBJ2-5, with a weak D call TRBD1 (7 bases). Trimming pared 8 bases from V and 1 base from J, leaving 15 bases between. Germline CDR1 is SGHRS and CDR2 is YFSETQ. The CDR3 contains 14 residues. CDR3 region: CASNGGTVQETQYF. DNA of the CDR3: TGCGCCAGTAATGGGGGGACAGTCCAAGAGACCCAGTACTTC.

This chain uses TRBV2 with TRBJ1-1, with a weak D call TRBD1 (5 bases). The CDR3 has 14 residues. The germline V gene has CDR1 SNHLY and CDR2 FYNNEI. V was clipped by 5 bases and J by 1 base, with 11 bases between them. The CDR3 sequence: CASSIRVGNTEAFF. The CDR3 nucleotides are TGTGCCAGCAGTATCAGGGTAGGGAACACTGAAGCTTTCTTT.

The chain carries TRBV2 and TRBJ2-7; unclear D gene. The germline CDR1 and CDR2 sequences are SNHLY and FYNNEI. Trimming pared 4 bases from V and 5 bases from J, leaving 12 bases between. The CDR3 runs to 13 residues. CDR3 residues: CASSATGTHEQYF. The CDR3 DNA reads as TGTGCCAGCAGTGCCACGGGTACCCACGAGCAGTACTTC.

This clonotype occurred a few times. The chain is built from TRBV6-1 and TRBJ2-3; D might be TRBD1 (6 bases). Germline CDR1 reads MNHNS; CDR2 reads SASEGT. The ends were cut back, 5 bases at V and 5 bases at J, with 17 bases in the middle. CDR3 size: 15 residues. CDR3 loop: CASSTTGQYRDTQYF. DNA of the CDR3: TGTGCCAGCAGTACAACGGGACAATATAGAGATACGCAGTATTTT.

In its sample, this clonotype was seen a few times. The CDR3 here is CAISEGTLYEQYF. The CDR3 DNA follows: TGTGCCATCAGTGAAGGGACCCTCTACGAGCAGTACTTC. The J gene is TRBJ2-7, the V gene TRBV10-3; the D call may be TRBD1 or TRBD2 (5 bases each). The V gene lost 3 bases and the J gene lost 3 bases, with 9 bases spanning the gap. Germline CDR1 reads ENHRY; CDR2 reads SYGVKD. This CDR3 comprises 13 residues.

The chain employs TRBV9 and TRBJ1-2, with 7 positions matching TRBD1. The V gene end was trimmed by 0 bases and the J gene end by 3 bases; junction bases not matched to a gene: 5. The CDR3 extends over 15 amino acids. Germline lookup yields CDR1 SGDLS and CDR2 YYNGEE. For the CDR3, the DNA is TGTGCCAGCAGCGTAGATCCAGGGGGATACTATGGCTACACCTTC. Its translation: CASSVDPGGYYGYTF.

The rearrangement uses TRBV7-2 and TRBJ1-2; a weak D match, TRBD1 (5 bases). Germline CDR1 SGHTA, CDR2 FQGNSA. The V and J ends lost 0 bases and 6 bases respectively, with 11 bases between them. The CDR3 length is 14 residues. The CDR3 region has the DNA TGTGCCAGCAGCTTAGCAGGACACAGCGATGGCTACACCTTC. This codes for CASSLAGHSDGYTF.

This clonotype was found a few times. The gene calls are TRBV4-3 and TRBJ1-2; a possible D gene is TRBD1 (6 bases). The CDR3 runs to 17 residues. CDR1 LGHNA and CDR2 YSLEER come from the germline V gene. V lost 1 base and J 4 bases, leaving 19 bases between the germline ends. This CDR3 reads CASSQVSGVGGSYGYTF. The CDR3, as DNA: TGCGCCAGCAGCCAAGTATCTGGGGTAGGGGGGAGCTATGGCTACACCTTC.

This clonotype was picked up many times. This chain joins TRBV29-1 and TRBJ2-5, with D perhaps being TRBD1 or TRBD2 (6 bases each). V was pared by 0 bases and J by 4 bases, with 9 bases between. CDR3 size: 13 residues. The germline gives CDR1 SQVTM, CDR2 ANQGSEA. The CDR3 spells CSVEEGGGETQYF. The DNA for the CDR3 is TGCAGCGTTGAAGAAGGAGGGGGAGAGACCCAGTACTTC.

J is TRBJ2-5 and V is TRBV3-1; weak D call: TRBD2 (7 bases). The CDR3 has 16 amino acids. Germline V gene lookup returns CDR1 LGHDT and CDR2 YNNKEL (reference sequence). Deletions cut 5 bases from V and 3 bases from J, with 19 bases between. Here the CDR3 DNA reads TGTGCCAGCAGCAACCTGCTTCGGGGGGCAAAAGAGACCCAGTACTTC. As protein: CASSNLLRGAKETQYF.

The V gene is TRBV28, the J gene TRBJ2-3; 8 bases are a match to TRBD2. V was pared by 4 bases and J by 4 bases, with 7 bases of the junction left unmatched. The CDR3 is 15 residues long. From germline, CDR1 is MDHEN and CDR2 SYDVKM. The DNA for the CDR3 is TGTGCCAGCAGTTCCGTACGGGGGGGCCCAGATACGCAGTATTTT. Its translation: CASSSVRGGPDTQYF.

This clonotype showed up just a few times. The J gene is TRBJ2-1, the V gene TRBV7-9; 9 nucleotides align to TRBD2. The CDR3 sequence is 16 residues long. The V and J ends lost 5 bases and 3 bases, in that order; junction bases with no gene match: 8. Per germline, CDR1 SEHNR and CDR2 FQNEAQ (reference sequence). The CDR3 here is CASSPLAGSFYNEQFF. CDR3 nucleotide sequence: TGTGCCAGCAGCCCTCTAGCGGGGAGTTTCTACAATGAGCAGTTCTTC. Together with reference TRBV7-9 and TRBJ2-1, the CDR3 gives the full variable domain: DTGVSQNPRHKITKRGQNVTFRCDPISEHNRLYWYRQTLGQGPEFLTYFQNEAQLEKSRLLSDRFSAERPKGSFSTLEIQRTEQGDSAMYLCASSPLAGSFYNEQFFGPGTRLTVL.

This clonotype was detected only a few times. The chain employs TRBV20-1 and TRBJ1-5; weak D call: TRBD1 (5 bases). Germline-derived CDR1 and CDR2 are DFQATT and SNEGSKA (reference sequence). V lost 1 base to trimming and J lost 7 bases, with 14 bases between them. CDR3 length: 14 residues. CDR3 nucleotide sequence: TGCAGTGCTAGAGGTCTAGGGGAGTACCAGCCCCAGCATTTT. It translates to CSARGLGEYQPQHF.

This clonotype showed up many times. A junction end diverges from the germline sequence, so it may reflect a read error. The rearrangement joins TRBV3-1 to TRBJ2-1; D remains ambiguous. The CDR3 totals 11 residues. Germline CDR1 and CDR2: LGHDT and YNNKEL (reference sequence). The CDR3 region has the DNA TGCGCCAGCAGCTTACAGAATGAGCAGTTCTTC. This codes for CASSLQNEQFF.

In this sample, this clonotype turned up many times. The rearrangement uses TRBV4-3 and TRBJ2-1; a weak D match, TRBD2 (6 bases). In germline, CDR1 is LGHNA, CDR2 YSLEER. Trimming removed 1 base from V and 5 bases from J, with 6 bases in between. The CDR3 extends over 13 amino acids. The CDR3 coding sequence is TGCGCCAGCAGCCAAGGCGGGGACAATGAGCAGTTCTTC. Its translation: CASSQGGDNEQFF.

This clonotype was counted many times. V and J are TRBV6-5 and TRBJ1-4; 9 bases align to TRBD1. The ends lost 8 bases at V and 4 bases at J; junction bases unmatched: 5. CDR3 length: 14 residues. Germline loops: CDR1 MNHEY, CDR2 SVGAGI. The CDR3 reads CASATGGLNEKLFF. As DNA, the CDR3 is TGTGCCAGCGCGACAGGGGGACTTAATGAAAAACTGTTTTTT.

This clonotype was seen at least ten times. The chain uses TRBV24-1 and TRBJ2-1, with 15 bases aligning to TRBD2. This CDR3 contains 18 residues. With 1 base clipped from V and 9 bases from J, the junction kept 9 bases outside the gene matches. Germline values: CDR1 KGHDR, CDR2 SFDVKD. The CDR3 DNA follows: TGTGCCACCAGTGATTTTCGGACTAGCGGGGGGGCCGGTGGTGAGCAGTTCTTC. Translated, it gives CATSDFRTSGGAGGEQFF.